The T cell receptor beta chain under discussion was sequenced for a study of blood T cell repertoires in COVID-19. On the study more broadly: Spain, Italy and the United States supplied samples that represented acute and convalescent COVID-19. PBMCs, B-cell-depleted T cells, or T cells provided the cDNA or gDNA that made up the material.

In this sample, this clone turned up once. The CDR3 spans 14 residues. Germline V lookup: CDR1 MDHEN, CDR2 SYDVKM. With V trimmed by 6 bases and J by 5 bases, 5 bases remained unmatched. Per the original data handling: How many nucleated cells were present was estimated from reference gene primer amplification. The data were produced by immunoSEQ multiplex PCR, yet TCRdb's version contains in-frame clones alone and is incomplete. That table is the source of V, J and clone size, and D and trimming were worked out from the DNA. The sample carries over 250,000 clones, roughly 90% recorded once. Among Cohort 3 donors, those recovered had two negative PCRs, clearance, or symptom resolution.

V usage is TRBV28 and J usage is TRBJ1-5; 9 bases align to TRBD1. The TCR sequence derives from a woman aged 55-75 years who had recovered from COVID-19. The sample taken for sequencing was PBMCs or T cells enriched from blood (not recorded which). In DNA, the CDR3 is TGTGCCAGCAGCGAGACAGGGGGGCATCAGCCCCAGCATTTT. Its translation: CASSETGGHQPQHF.